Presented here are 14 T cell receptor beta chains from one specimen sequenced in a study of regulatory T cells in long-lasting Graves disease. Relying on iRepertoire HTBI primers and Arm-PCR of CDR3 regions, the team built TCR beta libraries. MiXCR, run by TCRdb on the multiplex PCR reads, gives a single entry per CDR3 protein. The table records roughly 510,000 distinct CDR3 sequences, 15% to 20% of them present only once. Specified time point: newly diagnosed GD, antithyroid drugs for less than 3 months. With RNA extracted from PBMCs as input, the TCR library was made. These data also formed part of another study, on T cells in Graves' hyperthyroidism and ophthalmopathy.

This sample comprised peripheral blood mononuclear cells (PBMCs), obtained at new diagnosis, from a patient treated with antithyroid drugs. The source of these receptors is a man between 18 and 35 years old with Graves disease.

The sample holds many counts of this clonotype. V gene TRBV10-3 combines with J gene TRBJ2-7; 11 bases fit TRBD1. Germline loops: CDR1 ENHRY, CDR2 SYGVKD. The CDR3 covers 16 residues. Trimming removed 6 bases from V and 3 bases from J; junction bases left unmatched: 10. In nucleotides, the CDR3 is TGTGCCATCAGAGGACAATCCGGGACAGGGGGCTACGAGCAGTACTTC. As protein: CAIRGQSGTGGYEQYF.

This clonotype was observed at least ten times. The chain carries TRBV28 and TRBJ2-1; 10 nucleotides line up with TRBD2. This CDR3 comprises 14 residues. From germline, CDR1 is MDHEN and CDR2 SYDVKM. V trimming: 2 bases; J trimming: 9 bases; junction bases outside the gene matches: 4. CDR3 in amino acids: CASSLRLAGAEQFF. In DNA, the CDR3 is TGTGCCAGCAGTTTACGACTAGCGGGTGCTGAGCAGTTCTTC.

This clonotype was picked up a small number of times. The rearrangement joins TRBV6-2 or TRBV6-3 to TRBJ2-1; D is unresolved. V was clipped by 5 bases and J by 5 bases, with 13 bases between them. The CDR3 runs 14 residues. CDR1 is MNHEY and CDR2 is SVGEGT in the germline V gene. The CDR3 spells CASSEVRTHNEQFF. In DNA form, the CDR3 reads TGTGCCAGCAGTGAAGTCCGCACACACAATGAGCAGTTCTTC.

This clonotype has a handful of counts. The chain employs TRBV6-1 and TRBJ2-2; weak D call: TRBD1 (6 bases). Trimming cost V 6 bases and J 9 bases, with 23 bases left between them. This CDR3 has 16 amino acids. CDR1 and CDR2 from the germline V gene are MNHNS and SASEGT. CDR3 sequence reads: CASSFPLTGSGWELFF. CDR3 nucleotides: TGTGCCAGCAGCTTTCCTCTGACAGGTTCGGGTTGGGAGCTGTTTTTT.

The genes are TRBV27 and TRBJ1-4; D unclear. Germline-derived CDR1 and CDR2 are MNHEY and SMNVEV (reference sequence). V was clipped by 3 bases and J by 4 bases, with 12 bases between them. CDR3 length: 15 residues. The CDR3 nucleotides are TGTGCCAGCAGTTTTTTAGGGTTCGGTAATGAAAAACTGTTTTTT. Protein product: CASSFLGFGNEKLFF. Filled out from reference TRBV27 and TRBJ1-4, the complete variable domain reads EAQVTQNPRYLITVTGKKLTVTCSQNMNHEYMSWYRQDPGLGLRQIYYSMNVEVTDKGDVPEGYKVSRKEKRNFPLILESPSPNQTSLYFCASSFLGFGNEKLFFGSGTQLSVL.

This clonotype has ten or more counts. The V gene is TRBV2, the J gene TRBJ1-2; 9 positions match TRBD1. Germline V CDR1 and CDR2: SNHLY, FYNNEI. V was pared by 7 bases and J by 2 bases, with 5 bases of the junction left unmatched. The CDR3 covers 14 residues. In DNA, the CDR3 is TGTGCCAGCACGCAGGACAGGGGAAACTATGGCTACACCTTC. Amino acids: CASTQDRGNYGYTF.

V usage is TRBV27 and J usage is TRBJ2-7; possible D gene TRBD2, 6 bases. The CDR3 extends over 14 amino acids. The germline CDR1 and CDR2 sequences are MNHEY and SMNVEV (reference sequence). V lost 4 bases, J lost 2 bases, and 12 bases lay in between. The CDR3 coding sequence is TGTGCCAGCAGTTCCCGGACTACCCCCTACGAGCAGTACTTC. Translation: CASSSRTTPYEQYF.

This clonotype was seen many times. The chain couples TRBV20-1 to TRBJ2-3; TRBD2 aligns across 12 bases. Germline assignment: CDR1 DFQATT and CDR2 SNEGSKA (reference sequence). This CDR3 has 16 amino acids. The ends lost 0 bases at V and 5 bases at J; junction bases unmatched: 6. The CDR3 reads CSAREASGRAIDTQYF. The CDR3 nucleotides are TGCAGTGCTAGAGAGGCTAGCGGGAGGGCAATAGATACGCAGTATTTT.

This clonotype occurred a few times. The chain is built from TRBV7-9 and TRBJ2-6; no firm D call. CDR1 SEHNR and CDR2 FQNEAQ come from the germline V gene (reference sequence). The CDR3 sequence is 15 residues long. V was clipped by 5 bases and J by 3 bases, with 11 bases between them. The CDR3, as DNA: TGTGCCAGCAGCGGTACGTTAGATGGGGCCAACGTCCTGACTTTC. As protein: CASSGTLDGANVLTF.

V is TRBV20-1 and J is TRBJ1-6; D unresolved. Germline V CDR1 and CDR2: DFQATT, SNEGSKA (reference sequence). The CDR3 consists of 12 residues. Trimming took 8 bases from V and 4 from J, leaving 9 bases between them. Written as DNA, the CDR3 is TGCAGTCCAGACGGGTATAATTCACCCCTCCACTTT. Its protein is CSPDGYNSPLHF.

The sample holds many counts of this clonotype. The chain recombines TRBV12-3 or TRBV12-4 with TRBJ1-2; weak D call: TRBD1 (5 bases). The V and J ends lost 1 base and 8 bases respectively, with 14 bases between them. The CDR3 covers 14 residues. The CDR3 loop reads CASSLVGTASGYTF. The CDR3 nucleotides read TGTGCCAGCAGTTTAGTTGGGACGGCAAGCGGCTACACCTTC.

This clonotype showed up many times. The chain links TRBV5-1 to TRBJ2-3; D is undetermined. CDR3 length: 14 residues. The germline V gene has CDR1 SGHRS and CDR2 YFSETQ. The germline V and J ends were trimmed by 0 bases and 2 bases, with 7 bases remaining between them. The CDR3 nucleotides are TGCGCCAGCAGCTTGGACGATTTCACAGATACGCAGTATTTT. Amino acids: CASSLDDFTDTQYF.

CDR3 in amino acids: CSASPFPREQFF. The DNA for the CDR3 is TGCAGTGCTTCTCCCTTCCCCCGTGAGCAGTTCTTC. The rearrangement uses TRBV20-1 and TRBJ2-1; the D is unclear. The CDR3 loop spans 12 amino acids. V dropped 5 bases and J dropped 9 bases, with 14 bases sitting between them. CDR1 and CDR2 (germline): DFQATT, SNEGSKA (reference sequence).

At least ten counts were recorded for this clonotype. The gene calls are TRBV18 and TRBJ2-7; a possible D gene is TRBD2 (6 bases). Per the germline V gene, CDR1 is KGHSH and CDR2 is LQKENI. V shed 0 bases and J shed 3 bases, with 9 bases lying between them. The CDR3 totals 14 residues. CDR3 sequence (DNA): TGTGCCAGCTCACCACCCCACGGGAGCTACGAGCAGTACTTC. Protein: CASSPPHGSYEQYF.